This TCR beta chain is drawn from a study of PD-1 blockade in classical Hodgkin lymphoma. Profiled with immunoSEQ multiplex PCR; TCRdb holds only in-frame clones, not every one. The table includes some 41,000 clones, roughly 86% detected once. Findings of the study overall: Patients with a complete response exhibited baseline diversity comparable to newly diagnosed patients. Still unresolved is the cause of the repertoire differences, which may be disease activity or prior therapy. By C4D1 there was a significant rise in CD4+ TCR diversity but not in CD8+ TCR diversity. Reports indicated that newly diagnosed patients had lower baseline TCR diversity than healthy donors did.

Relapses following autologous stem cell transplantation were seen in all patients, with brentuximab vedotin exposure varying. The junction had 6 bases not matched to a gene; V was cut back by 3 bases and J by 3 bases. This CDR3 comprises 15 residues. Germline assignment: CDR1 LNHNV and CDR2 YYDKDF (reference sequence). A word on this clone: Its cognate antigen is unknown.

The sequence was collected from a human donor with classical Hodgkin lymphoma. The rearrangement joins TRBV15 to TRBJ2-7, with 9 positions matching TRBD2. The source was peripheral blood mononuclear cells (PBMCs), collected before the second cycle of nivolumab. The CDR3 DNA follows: TGTGCCACCAGCAGGGCTCTAGCGGGGAGCTACGAGCAGTACTTC. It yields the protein CATSRALAGSYEQYF.